This TCR beta chain was retrieved from a study of CD8 T cells in ankylosing spondylitis. TCRdb recomputed calls from the 5' RACE reads with MiXCR, one row per CDR3 protein. Found here are 200,000 to 300,000 distinct CDR3 sequences, under 12% of them singletons; the top ten hold less than 3%. Study-wide findings and caveats: Certain motif variants had earlier appeared in reactive arthritis synovial fluid and blood.

The CDR3 is 15 amino acids. The germline CDR1 and CDR2 sequences are DFQATT and SNEGSKA (reference sequence). Trimming took 6 bases from V and 10 from J; bases not matched to a gene: 13. Details on this clonotype: What it binds is not known.

The sample was blood, either unsorted or a sorted T cell fraction (not recorded which). This TCR came from a male donor with ankylosing spondylitis or in good health (not recorded which). This sequence joins TRBV20-1 and TRBJ2-1; TRBD2 matches at 12 bases. In nucleotides, the CDR3 is TGCAGTGCACCCCAAATAGGACTAGCGGGGTCCGAGCAGTTCTTC. Amino acid sequence: CSAPQIGLAGSEQFF.